Included here is one T cell receptor (beta chain) sequence, with context. Only in-frame clones appear in the TCRdb table, and some are missing; sequencing was by immunoSEQ multiplex PCR. The data show 120,000 to 150,000 clones, approximately 90% seen once. The source of the sample is a study of T cell responses to AZD1222 COVID-19 vaccine. V was clipped by 10 bases and J by 2 bases, with 15 bases between them. Germline CDR1 reads LNHDA; CDR2 reads SQIVND (reference sequence). The CDR3 length is 14 residues. The receptor was derived from an adult in good health. The chain employs TRBV19 and TRBJ1-3, with D perhaps TRBD1 (5 bases). The sample was peripheral blood, taken on day 0 of AZD1222 vaccination. Here the CDR3 DNA reads TGTGCCACGACCGGGACCGTCACTGGAAACACCATATATTTT. Encoded protein: CATTGTVTGNTIYF.